These 22 T cell receptor beta chains share one sample of origin, sequenced in a study of response to subunit inactivated influenza vaccine. TCRdb used MiXCR to reprocess the RT-PCR reads, holding one entry per CDR3 protein. Of roughly 700,000 distinct CDR3 sequences listed, approximately 15% are singletons. The sequences come from PBMCs from blood, collected approximately 15 days before vaccination. These receptors came from a man aged 45-65 years who received an inactivated influenza vaccine.

The sample holds a few counts of this clonotype. The CDR3, as DNA: TGCGCCAGCAGCTTGGAAAGGACAGGCTACGAGCAGTACTTC. Translating gives CASSLERTGYEQYF. The chain is built from TRBV5-1 and TRBJ2-7; 7 positions match TRBD1. Germline trimming cut 0 bases from V and 3 bases from J; bases unmatched to any gene: 3. Germline V gives CDR1 SGHRS, CDR2 YFSETQ. The CDR3 length is 14 residues.

This clonotype has more than one count but fewer than ten. The chain joins TRBV5-6 to TRBJ2-1; 10 positions agree with TRBD1. The V gene end was trimmed by 6 bases and the J gene end by 7 bases; junction bases not matched to a gene: 13. This CDR3 comprises 16 residues. The germline gives CDR1 SGHDT, CDR2 YYEEEE. CDR3 residues: CASNQRGTGAGNEQFF. The CDR3 bases are TGTGCCAGCAACCAACGCGGGACAGGGGCTGGGAATGAGCAGTTCTTC.

The chain links TRBV6-2 or TRBV6-3 to TRBJ2-1; maybe TRBD1 (5 bases). The CDR3 has 16 amino acids. Trimming took 2 bases from V and 4 from J, leaving 15 bases between them. Germline V gene lookup returns CDR1 MNHEY and CDR2 SVGEGT. The chain's CDR3 is CASSYLTGTNYNEQFF. The CDR3 DNA reads as TGTGCCAGCAGTTACCTCACAGGTACCAATTACAATGAGCAGTTCTTC.

The gene calls are TRBV6-1 and TRBJ2-7, with 7 bases fitting TRBD1. The junction had 5 bases not matched to a gene; V was cut back by 4 bases and J by 2 bases. Germline CDR1 and CDR2: MNHNS and SASEGT. The CDR3 runs 14 residues. CDR3: CASSGQGLTYEQYF. The CDR3 coding sequence is TGTGCCAGCAGTGGACAGGGCTTAACCTACGAGCAGTACTTC.

This clonotype came up many times. The chain is built from TRBV7-9 and TRBJ2-2; 9 bases agree with TRBD2. V lost 3 bases, J lost 5 bases, and 4 bases stayed unmatched. Per germline, CDR1 SEHNR and CDR2 FQNEAQ (reference sequence). This CDR3 has 15 residues. The CDR3 nucleotides read TGTGCCAGCAGCTTCCCTAGCGGGGATACCGGGGAGCTGTTTTTT. It is translated as CASSFPSGDTGELFF.

The chain couples TRBV20-1 to TRBJ2-7; the match to TRBD2 covers 7 bases. The ends lost 5 bases at V and 4 bases at J; junction bases unmatched: 11. The length of the CDR3 is 14 residues. CDR1 is DFQATT and CDR2 is SNEGSKA in the germline V gene (reference sequence). This chain's CDR3 is CSADLSGGGYEQYF. The CDR3 nucleotides read TGCAGTGCTGACCTCTCGGGCGGGGGTTACGAGCAGTACTTC.

This sequence joins TRBV19 and TRBJ1-5; D uncertain. Trimming removed 3 bases at V and 3 bases at J, with 9 bases between. The germline CDR1 and CDR2 sequences are LNHDA and SQIVND (reference sequence). The CDR3 has 14 residues. The CDR3 DNA reads TGTGCCAGTAGTATTCTGGGAATCAATCAGCCCCAGCATTTT. This encodes CASSILGINQPQHF.

The V call is TRBV12-3 or TRBV12-4, the J call TRBJ1-1, with TRBD1 as a possible D gene (6 bases). The ends were cut back, 5 bases at V and 7 bases at J, with 17 bases in the middle. The CDR3 covers 14 residues. This CDR3 reads CASSHRQEKNEAFF. Here the CDR3 DNA reads TGTGCCAGCAGTCATAGACAGGAAAAAAATGAAGCTTTCTTT.

Details on this clonotype: The junction does not match germline at one end; this may be a read error. The chain joins TRBV20-1 to TRBJ2-1, with 14 positions matching TRBD2. The CDR3 is 15 amino acids. CDR1 DFQATT and CDR2 SNEGSKA come from the germline V gene (reference sequence). In DNA form, the CDR3 reads TGCAGTGCTAGTCGGGTAGGACTAGCGGGGGGCCCTCGTATCTTC. Translating gives CSASRVGLAGGPRIF.

There are a few counts of this clonotype. This rearrangement joins TRBV19 to TRBJ2-1; the match to TRBD1 covers 9 bases. Per germline, CDR1 LNHDA and CDR2 SQIVND (reference sequence). The CDR3 is 15 amino acids. V lost 6 bases to trimming and J lost 9 bases; unmatched junction nucleotides: 12. The CDR3 DNA reads TGTGCCAGTAGCAGGGGGGGGACAGGGAGAGGTGAGCAGTTCTTC. Its translation: CASSRGGTGRGEQFF.

The rearrangement links TRBV4-3 to TRBJ1-2, with TRBD1 as a possible D gene (5 bases). The CDR3 runs 15 residues. Trimming pared 0 bases from V and 3 bases from J, leaving 11 bases between. The germline V gene has CDR1 LGHNA and CDR2 YSLEER. CDR3 sequence reads: CASSQDGGGYYGYTF. The CDR3 bases are TGCGCCAGCAGCCAAGATGGGGGAGGGTACTATGGCTACACCTTC.

This clonotype was detected many times. The chain couples TRBV3-1 to TRBJ2-7; 13 bases agree with TRBD2. J was trimmed by 5 bases and V by 4 bases; bases with no gene match: 5. The CDR3 is 15 amino acids. Per germline, CDR1 LGHDT and CDR2 YNNKEL (reference sequence). In DNA form, the CDR3 reads TGTGCCAGCAGCCCTCGACTAGCGGGAGGTCACGAGCAGTACTTC. This translates into CASSPRLAGGHEQYF.

This clonotype showed up just a few times. This chain joins TRBV5-1 and TRBJ2-5; possibly TRBD1 for D (6 bases). Germline values: CDR1 SGHRS, CDR2 YFSETQ. The CDR3 consists of 16 residues. V was shortened by 4 bases and J by 4 bases, with 20 bases between the two germline ends. CDR3 nucleotide sequence: TGCGCCAGCAGCACGGGACCTACAGGGCCCTTAGAGACCCAGTACTTC. It yields the protein CASSTGPTGPLETQYF.

This clonotype was counted only a few times. The genes are TRBV6-1 and TRBJ1-2; D unclear. Trimming removed 6 bases at V and 8 bases at J, with 1 base between. Per the germline V gene, CDR1 is MNHNS and CDR2 is SASEGT. The CDR3 has 8 amino acids. The CDR3 DNA is TGTGCCAGCAGCGGCTACACCTTC. It codes for CASSGYTF.

The chain recombines TRBV20-1 with TRBJ1-5, with D uncertain. The germline V gene has CDR1 DFQATT and CDR2 SNEGSKA (reference sequence). V was shortened by 5 bases and J by 0 bases, with 5 bases between the two germline ends. CDR3 length: 12 residues. For the CDR3, the DNA is TGCAGTGCTCTCGATAGCAATCAGCCCCAGCATTTT. It encodes CSALDSNQPQHF.

Note on this clonotype: This may be a read error: a much more frequent sequence differs by one nucleotide. The rearrangement joins TRBV5-1 to TRBJ2-7; D might be TRBD2 (6 bases). CDR3 length equals 15 residues. CDR1 and CDR2 (germline): SGHRS, YFSETQ. The CDR3 loop reads CASSSGGTLSYEQDF. The DNA of the CDR3 is TGCGCCAGCAGCTCGGGCGGGACCCTCTCCTACGAGCAGGACTTC.

This chain joins TRBV20-1 and TRBJ2-2, with D perhaps matching TRBD2 (6 bases). Germline CDR1 is DFQATT and CDR2 is SNEGSKA (reference sequence). This CDR3 is built from 12 residues. V lost 3 bases and J lost 7, with 9 bases in between. DNA of the CDR3: TGCAGTGCTAGTGGGGGGTACGGGGAGCTGTTTTTT. It specifies CSASGGYGELFF.

Ten or more counts support this clonotype. The rearrangement links TRBV7-2 to TRBJ2-3; TRBD1 matches 8 bases. Germline CDR1 and CDR2: SGHTA and FQGNSA. The trim removed 3 bases at V and 0 bases at J, leaving 2 bases unmatched. The length of the CDR3 is 15 residues. CDR3 coding DNA: TGTGCCAGCAGCTTCCGACAGGGGAGCACAGATACGCAGTATTTT. Translating gives CASSFRQGSTDTQYF.

CDR3 coding DNA: TGCGCCAGCAGCTTGGATGGTATAATAGGCACTGAAGCTTTCTTT. It codes for CASSLDGIIGTEAFF. The chain combines TRBV5-1 with TRBJ1-1, with D uncertain. Germline loops: CDR1 SGHRS, CDR2 YFSETQ. V was clipped by 0 bases and J by 4 bases, with 13 bases between them. CDR3 length equals 15 residues.

This rearrangement joins TRBV28 to TRBJ1-1; D possibly corresponds to TRBD1 (6 bases). With 3 bases removed from V and 0 bases from J, the gap between germline ends came to 14 bases. CDR3 size: 16 residues. Germline loops: CDR1 MDHEN, CDR2 SYDVKM. CDR3 nucleotides: TGTGCCAGCAGTTTCCCACCCCCAGGGGTGAACACTGAAGCTTTCTTT. Translating gives CASSFPPPGVNTEAFF.

This clonotype appeared many times. The V and J genes are TRBV18 and TRBJ2-1; 13 nucleotides line up with TRBD2. With V trimmed by 6 bases and J by 7 bases, 9 bases remained unmatched. The CDR3 runs 16 residues. Per the germline V gene, CDR1 is KGHSH and CDR2 is LQKENI. The CDR3 region has the DNA TGTGCCAGCTCTCTTGGACTAGCGGGGGCTGGGAATGAGCAGTTCTTC. It specifies CASSLGLAGAGNEQFF.

This clonotype was observed at least ten times. The chain recombines TRBV24-1 with TRBJ1-1, with D possibly matching TRBD1 (5 bases). The germline CDR1 and CDR2 sequences are KGHDR and SFDVKD. CDR3 length: 14 amino acids. Between the trimmed V and J ends, which lost 6 bases and 2 bases, there was a span of 12 bases. DNA of the CDR3: TGTGCCACCAGTAGGGACGGAACCAACACTGAAGCTTTCTTT. It specifies CATSRDGTNTEAFF.